The rows below give T cell receptor beta chains drawn from one sample of a study of PD-1 blockade in classical Hodgkin lymphoma. Data came from immunoSEQ multiplex PCR; TCRdb stores just in-frame clones and leaves some out. The sample shows 4,500 to 6,000 clones, 79% of them seen only once. The specimen was CD4+ T cells from blood, collected before the fourth cycle of nivolumab. All receptors derive from a human donor with classical Hodgkin lymphoma. CDR3s include the opening cysteine and the closing phenylalanine or tryptophan. The D gene is left open where the match is weak. Rows may omit the clone size; those that give it use once, few, many or a size class.

D gene: TRBD1
J gene: TRBJ2-1
clone size: NA
V gene: TRBV19
CDR3 protein: CASSIVTGGEQFF
CDR3 DNA: TGTGCCAGTAGTATAGTTACAGGGGGCGAGCAGTTCTTC

D gene: NA
J gene: TRBJ2-2
clone size: NA
V gene: TRBV4-1
CDR3 protein: CASSQDEGVPGELFF
CDR3 DNA: TGCGCCAGCAGCCAAGACGAGGGGGTTCCCGGGGAGCTGTTTTTT

D gene: TRBD1
J gene: TRBJ2-1
clone size: NA
V gene: TRBV7-7
CDR3 protein: CASSLTPGQPYNEQFF
CDR3 DNA: TGTGCTAGCAGCTTGACCCCGGGACAGCCCTACAATGAGCAGTTCTTC

D gene: NA
J gene: TRBJ2-1
clone size: NA
V gene: TRBV7-6
CDR3 protein: CASRARADPYNEQFF
CDR3 DNA: TGTGCCAGCAGGGCCCGAGCGGATCCCTACAATGAGCAGTTCTTC

D gene: NA
J gene: TRBJ2-7
clone size: NA
V gene: TRBV14
CDR3 protein: CASSQYQLAGTSYEQYF
CDR3 DNA: TGTGCCAGCAGCCAGTACCAACTGGCGGGAACATCCTACGAGCAGTACTTC

D gene: NA
J gene: TRBJ1-6
clone size: NA
V gene: TRBV5-5
CDR3 protein: CASSLGTGRRPLHF
CDR3 DNA: TGTGCCAGCAGCTTGGGGACTGGGAGGCGACCCCTCCACTTT

D gene: NA
J gene: TRBJ1-1
clone size: NA
V gene: TRBV10-3
CDR3 protein: CAIGQGGRDTEAFF
CDR3 DNA: TGTGCCATCGGGCAGGGAGGGAGAGACACTGAAGCTTTCTTT

D gene: TRBD1
J gene: TRBJ1-1
clone size: NA
V gene: TRBV29-1
CDR3 protein: CSVSTGGNTEAFF
CDR3 DNA: TGCAGCGTCTCGACAGGGGGGAACACTGAAGCTTTCTTT

D gene: NA
J gene: TRBJ2-3
clone size: few
V gene: TRBV11-3
CDR3 protein: CASSLRTGDTQYF
CDR3 DNA: TGTGCCAGCAGCTTACGAACCGGAGATACGCAGTATTTT

D gene: TRBD1
J gene: TRBJ1-4
clone size: NA
V gene: TRBV10-2
CDR3 protein: CASREGGEKLFF
CDR3 DNA: TGCGCCAGCAGAGAAGGGGGCGAAAAACTGTTTTTT

D gene: TRBD1
J gene: TRBJ2-1
clone size: NA
V gene: TRBV29-1
CDR3 protein: CSSDRGGSEQFF
CDR3 DNA: TGCAGCTCGGACAGGGGAGGGAGTGAGCAGTTCTTC

D gene: NA
J gene: TRBJ2-7
clone size: NA
V gene: TRBV11-3
CDR3 protein: CASSLVNEQYF
CDR3 DNA: TGTGCCAGCAGCTTAGTTAACGAGCAGTACTTC

D gene: TRBD1
J gene: TRBJ1-4
clone size: NA
V gene: TRBV7-2
CDR3 protein: CASSRNRGGEKLFF
CDR3 DNA: TGTGCCAGCAGCCGTAACAGGGGAGGCGAAAAACTGTTTTTT

D gene: NA
J gene: TRBJ1-1
clone size: NA
V gene: TRBV18
CDR3 protein: CASSARQGTNTEAFF
CDR3 DNA: TGTGCCAGCTCAGCCCGCCAGGGGACGAACACTGAAGCTTTCTTT

D gene: NA
J gene: TRBJ1-3
clone size: NA
V gene: TRBV6-1
CDR3 protein: CASSVSDGTSGNTIYF
CDR3 DNA: TGTGCCAGCAGTGTTTCGGACGGTACCTCTGGAAACACCATATATTTT

D gene: NA
J gene: TRBJ1-1
clone size: NA
V gene: TRBV15
CDR3 protein: CATSRDLGDTEAFF
CDR3 DNA: TGTGCCACCAGCAGAGATCTGGGGGATACTGAAGCTTTCTTT

D gene: TRBD2
J gene: TRBJ2-1
clone size: NA
V gene: TRBV7-8
CDR3 protein: CASSLKAGGGSLSSYNEQFF
CDR3 DNA: TGTGCCAGCAGCTTAAAGGCCGGCGGGGGGTCCCTGAGCTCCTACAATGAGCAGTTCTTC

D gene: TRBD1
J gene: TRBJ2-1
clone size: NA
V gene: TRBV28
CDR3 protein: CASSFPSGTGTHNEQFF
CDR3 DNA: TGTGCCAGCAGTTTCCCCTCCGGGACAGGGACCCACAATGAGCAGTTCTTC

D gene: NA
J gene: TRBJ1-5
clone size: once
V gene: TRBV12-5
CDR3 protein: CASGLLQSNQPQHF
CDR3 DNA: TGTGCTAGTGGTTTGTTACAGAGCAATCAGCCCCAGCATTTT

D gene: NA
J gene: TRBJ1-2
clone size: NA
V gene: TRBV15
CDR3 protein: CATSRDTWGYTF
CDR3 DNA: TGTGCCACCAGCAGAGATACTTGGGGCTACACCTTC

D gene: TRBD1
J gene: TRBJ2-1
clone size: NA
V gene: TRBV7-2
CDR3 protein: CASSLGRNSGGEQFF
CDR3 DNA: TGTGCCAGCAGCTTAGGGCGGAATTCAGGGGGAGAGCAGTTCTTC

D gene: NA
J gene: TRBJ2-3
clone size: NA
V gene: TRBV4-3
CDR3 protein: CASSQDFTGTYGIDTQYF
CDR3 DNA: TGCGCCAGCAGCCAAGATTTCACCGGGACTTATGGTATAGATACGCAGTATTTT

D gene: NA
J gene: TRBJ2-7
clone size: NA
V gene: TRBV4-2
CDR3 protein: CASSQPGAGLNYEQYF
CDR3 DNA: TGTGCCAGCAGCCAACCCGGGGCAGGGCTAAACTACGAGCAGTACTTC

D gene: TRBD2
J gene: TRBJ2-1
clone size: NA
V gene: TRBV10-3
CDR3 protein: CAISESGGLAGGYNEQFF
CDR3 DNA: TGTGCCATCAGTGAGTCAGGGGGACTAGCGGGGGGCTACAATGAGCAGTTCTTC

D gene: NA
J gene: TRBJ1-2
clone size: NA
V gene: TRBV29-1
CDR3 protein: CSGYRPGHHYGYTF
CDR3 DNA: TGCAGTGGATATCGACCGGGACATCACTATGGCTACACCTTC

D gene: NA
J gene: TRBJ2-1
clone size: NA
V gene: TRBV19
CDR3 protein: CASRLEGQRGVQQFF
CDR3 DNA: TGTGCCAGTAGGTTGGAGGGCCAACGTGGGGTCCAGCAGTTCTTC

D gene: NA
J gene: TRBJ2-5
clone size: NA
V gene: TRBV7-9
CDR3 protein: CASSHRTLQETQYF
CDR3 DNA: TGTGCCAGCAGCCACCGGACACTCCAAGAGACCCAGTACTTC

D gene: TRBD1
J gene: TRBJ2-1
clone size: NA
V gene: TRBV4-1
CDR3 protein: CASSHPTGSRYNEQFF
CDR3 DNA: TGCGCCAGCAGCCACCCGACAGGGTCAAGGTACAATGAGCAGTTCTTC

D gene: TRBD2
J gene: TRBJ2-3
clone size: NA
V gene: TRBV7-3
CDR3 protein: CASSLREGDTQYF
CDR3 DNA: TGTGCCAGCAGCTTAAGGGAGGGGGATACGCAGTATTTT

D gene: NA
J gene: TRBJ2-1
clone size: NA
V gene: TRBV7-9
CDR3 protein: CASSLSRTRGHEQFF
CDR3 DNA: TGTGCCAGCAGCTTAAGTCGGACCAGGGGTCATGAGCAGTTCTTC

D gene: TRBD1
J gene: TRBJ1-6
clone size: NA
V gene: TRBV7-9
CDR3 protein: CASSPKTGYNSPLHF
CDR3 DNA: TGTGCCAGCAGCCCCAAGACAGGGTATAATTCACCCCTCCACTTT

D gene: TRBD1
J gene: TRBJ1-2
clone size: NA
V gene: TRBV18
CDR3 protein: CASSPGTGQGYTF
CDR3 DNA: TGTGCCAGCTCACCAGGGACAGGGCAAGGCTACACCTTC